Here is one T cell receptor (beta chain) with its context. What it recognizes is unknown. This specimen belongs to a study of OX40 agonist ivuxolimab in advanced cancers. On the study more broadly: Of the patients, three showed partial responses, one with hepatocellular carcinoma and two with cutaneous melanoma.

The data were produced by immunoSEQ multiplex PCR, yet TCRdb's version contains in-frame clones alone and is incomplete. The sample includes 90,000 to 100,000 clones, about nine tenths of them seen just once. Study-level results: Both CD4+ and CD8+ T cell populations in blood had undergone clonal expansion by week 6 at 0.1 to 3.0 mg/kg. Among the lowest levels of clonal expansion were found in partial responders at 0.1-3.0 mg/kg.

V dropped 6 bases and J dropped 5 bases, with 16 bases sitting between them. This CDR3 has 14 residues. Germline CDR1 reads ENHRY; CDR2 reads SYGVKD. The source material was CD4+ or CD8+ T cells sorted from blood, sampled in a trial of the OX40 agonist ivuxolimab. The sequence was obtained from an adult with an advanced solid tumor such as melanoma, head and neck, liver or kidney cancer. This chain links TRBV10-3 with TRBJ1-1, with a weak D call TRBD1 (5 bases). The CDR3 DNA sequence: TGTGCCATCAGGGCCGAGGGGAGAGGGACTGAAGCTTTCTTT. It specifies CAIRAEGRGTEAFF.